This TCR beta chain was captured by sequencing in a study of cytomegalovirus exposure and HLA in healthy donors. On this clone itself: Its antigen is not known.

Use of 60 Vbeta and 13 Jbeta primers characterized the PCR. As handled by the study authors: There were about 88 million unique TCR beta chains by a later count, and about 12 million of them were shared. The table came from immunoSEQ multiplex PCR; TCRdb's copy has only in-frame clones and leaves some out. For V, J and clone size, that table is used; D and trimming come from the DNA. The sample has 170,000 or so clones; around 84% are singletons. Study findings and constraints: Analysis performed later found roughly 17,000 TCR beta sequences associated with HLA alleles at 0.05 false discovery rate. Listed as cytomegalovirus-associated were 164 TCR beta chains.

V was trimmed by 2 bases and J by 4 bases, leaving 16 bases between them. From germline, CDR1 is SGHRS and CDR2 YFSETQ. This CDR3 comprises 15 residues. The receptor's source is a man younger than 30 in good health and CMV-seronegative. V usage is TRBV5-1 and J usage is TRBJ2-7, with TRBD2 as a possible D gene (5 bases). The sequenced sample consisted of PBMCs. CDR3 protein: CASSLSTGYSYEQYF. The CDR3 coding sequence is TGCGCCAGCAGCTTAAGTACGGGGTACTCTTACGAGCAGTACTTC. The full variable domain, completed using reference TRBV5-1 and TRBJ2-7, is KAGVTQTPRYLIKTRGQQVTLSCSPISGHRSVSWYQQTPGQGLQFLFEYFSETQRNKGNFPGRFSGRQFSNSRSEMNVSTLELGDSALYLCASSLSTGYSYEQYFGPGTRLTVT.